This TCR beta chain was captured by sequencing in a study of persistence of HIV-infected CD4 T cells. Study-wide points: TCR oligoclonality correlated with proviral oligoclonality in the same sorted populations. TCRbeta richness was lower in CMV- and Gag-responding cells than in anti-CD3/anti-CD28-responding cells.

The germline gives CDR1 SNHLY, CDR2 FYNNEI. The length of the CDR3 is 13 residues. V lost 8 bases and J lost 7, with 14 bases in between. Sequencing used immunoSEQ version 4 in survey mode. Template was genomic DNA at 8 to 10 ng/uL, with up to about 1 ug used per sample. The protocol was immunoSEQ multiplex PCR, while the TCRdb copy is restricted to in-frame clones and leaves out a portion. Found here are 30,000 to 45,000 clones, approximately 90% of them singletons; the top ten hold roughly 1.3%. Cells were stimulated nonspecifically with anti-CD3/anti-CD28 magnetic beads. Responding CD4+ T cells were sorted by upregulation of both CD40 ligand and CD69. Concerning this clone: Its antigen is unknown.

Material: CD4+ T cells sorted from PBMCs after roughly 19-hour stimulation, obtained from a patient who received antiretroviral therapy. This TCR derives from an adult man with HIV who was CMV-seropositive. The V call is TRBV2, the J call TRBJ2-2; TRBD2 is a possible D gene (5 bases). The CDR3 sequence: CASRVLGSGELFF. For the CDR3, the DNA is TGTGCCAGCCGAGTTCTTGGGAGCGGGGAGCTGTTTTTT.